The clone carrying this T cell receptor beta chain was recorded only once. This sample was included in a study of radiation and T cells in renal cell carcinoma. Here immunoSEQ multiplex PCR was the method, and the copy in TCRdb shows in-frame clones only, minus some. The table lists around 22,000 clones, 58% of them singletons. The V end lost 2 bases, the J end lost 7 bases, and 16 bases lay between the germline ends. There are 15 residues in the CDR3. Per germline, CDR1 SGDLS and CDR2 YYNGEE. Regarding treatment: treatment-naive control, cytoreductive nephrectomy. Control tumors came from treatment-naive patients without prior radiation. Sequenced control tumors were from about ten males and a few females, median age around 57.

The material sequenced was tumor tissue, taken from a patient whose treatment was nephrectomy without radiotherapy. The chain joins TRBV9 to TRBJ2-1; maybe TRBD1 (6 bases). This TCR came from a man aged 40-49 years with renal cell carcinoma. The CDR3 protein is CASSVGQSATNEQFF. Here the CDR3 DNA reads TGTGCCAGCAGCGTGGGACAATCCGCGACGAATGAGCAGTTCTTC.